This TCR beta chain was identified during a study of blood T cell repertoires in COVID-19. Germline V lookup: CDR1 LGHNA, CDR2 YNFKEQ. The CDR3 extends over 18 amino acids. J was trimmed by 3 bases and V by 3 bases; bases with no gene match: 12. TCRdb's table, derived via immunoSEQ multiplex PCR, lists solely in-frame clones and lacks some. This sample has 110,000 to 150,000 clones, with more than 70% found just once. The clonotype was recovered from a woman in her fifties or sixties with acute or convalescent COVID-19. The V call is TRBV4-2, the J call TRBJ2-5, with TRBD2 identical over 11 bases. The sequenced sample consisted of peripheral blood. CDR3 sequence reads: CASSQNLAGGNRKETQYF. The CDR3 DNA reads as TGTGCCAGCAGCCAGAATCTAGCGGGGGGCAACAGGAAAGAGACCCAGTACTTC.